Included here is one TCR beta chain sequence, with context. Its antigen is undetermined. Per germline, CDR1 DFQATT and CDR2 SNEGSKA (reference sequence). Losses at the gene ends were 3 bases for V and 6 bases for J; bases not matched to a gene: 21. The CDR3 extends over 20 amino acids. The sample belongs to a study of T-cell reconstitution after alpha-beta-depleted transplantation in children. Study-level results: Alpha-beta T cells present about two months after transplant were reported to originate from several hundred expanded graft clones. Hyperexpanded clones declined; after one year, newly produced T cells mostly supplied diversity. Day-60 TCRbeta diversity that was high in some patients was derived from surviving recipient T cells and thymic progenitors.

The authors prepared the TCRbeta library with unique molecular identifiers. TCRdb redid the calling of the PCR reads with MiXCR, one entry per CDR3 protein. Of approximately 630,000 distinct CDR3 sequences detected, less than 15% appear once; the ten largest clones hold about 0.77%. J is TRBJ2-4 and V is TRBV20-1, with 12 bases lining up with TRBD2. The TCR originated in a girl aged 2 to 9 with congenital amegakaryocytic thrombocytopenia, due to receive a stem cell transplant. This sample comprised PBMCs, obtained before TCRalphabeta/CD19-depleted stem cell transplant. CDR3 coding DNA: TGCAGTGCTAGCTTACTAGCGGGAGGATCCTTGGTACTTACTCGAAACATTCAGTACTTC. Its translation is CSASLLAGGSLVLTRNIQYF.